This entry is about one T cell receptor beta chain. Authors' methods: Reference gene primer amplification gave estimated nucleated cell counts. The protocol was immunoSEQ multiplex PCR, while the TCRdb copy is restricted to in-frame clones and leaves out a portion. The V and J calls and clone size were taken over from that table, and D and trimming were inferred from the DNA. The sample records about 100,000 clones, over 75% being singletons. This specimen belongs to a study of blood T cell repertoires in COVID-19. Study details: Italy, Spain and the United States were the sources of the convalescent and acute COVID-19 samples. The analysed material was cDNA or gDNA that came from T cells, B-cell-depleted T cells, or PBMCs.

CDR1 is LGHDT, CDR2 YNNKEL, per germline (reference sequence). V lost 3 bases to trimming and J lost 0 bases; unmatched junction nucleotides: 6. The CDR3 runs 19 residues. The clonotype was recovered from a human donor in a cohort sampled during active COVID-19. V and J are TRBV3-1 (or the pseudogene TRBV3-2) and TRBJ2-2; TRBD2 matches at 14 bases. Sequencing was performed on peripheral blood. CDR3 bases: TGTGCCAGCAGCCACCGAAGACTAGCGGGAGGGTCGAACACCGGGGAGCTGTTTTTT. Translated: CASSHRRLAGGSNTGELFF.